This T cell receptor beta chain was captured in a study of identical twins (dated by TCRdb to 2016 to 2017). With respect to the entire study: To test whether fetal clonotypes persist, this study deep-sequenced TCR alpha and beta repertoires from monozygotic twins, from unrelated adults of various ages, and from cord blood. Replicate twin experiments were performed at different times using different library preparation protocols to rule out contamination. Overall study results and their limits: Compared with coincidental sharing between unrelated individuals, out-of-frame TCR alpha sequences shared between twins had an excess of sequences with low generation probability. Zero-insertion analyses could be partly confounded by invariant T cells such as MAIT and iNKT, although diverse VJ usage argued against such confounding for most clonotypes. In monozygotic twins, recombination models systematically underestimated out-of-frame TCR alpha sharing, but the models matched the sharing seen between unrelated individuals. Abundant cord blood beta clonotypes had fewer insertions, young adult naive repertoires showed a similar but weaker trend, and memory repertoires showed no such trend. Conclusions relied on cross-sectional statistical analysis, since the same donors could not be followed over many years. The excess sharing between twins in beta out-of-frame sequences was weaker because fewer shared sequences reduced the signal-to-noise ratio.

This clonotype was seen a handful of times. Its antigen target is currently unknown. No much larger clonotype is one base removed from it; base qualities were not supplied. The CDR3 spans 14 residues, from the cysteine through the phenylalanine. Left in the record is the CDR3 DNA by itself, 42 bases read in frame from the first base. Based on the germline V gene (reference sequence), the CDR1 and CDR2 sequences are DFQATT and SNEGSKA. The V and J ends are trimmed by 0 bases and 6 bases, leaving 14 bases between them. The library was produced with 5' RACE. The sample was run on an Illumina HiSeq 2000. Template switching added a universal primer binding site, and the final cDNA carried a unique molecular identifier that allowed TCR cDNA molecules to be counted accurately. First-strand cDNA for TCR alpha and beta chains was synthesized from specific primers in the conserved constant-segment region. To control for contamination, every cDNA library carried two barcodes: a SMART-Mk sample barcode plus Illumina barcodes. TruSeq adapter sequences along with Illumina sample barcodes were introduced in two successive PCR steps. The Illumina HiSeq platform was used with custom primers to sequence TCR alpha and beta cDNA libraries. Turning to the authors' computational methods: Raw reads were processed with MiGEC to extract unique molecular identifiers, and MiXCR was used to determine CDR3 positions. Recombination models were inferred per individual with the repgenHMM and IGoR tools using an EM algorithm. Shared clonotypes were analyzed with the tcR package in R, and sharing was normalized by the product of cloneset sizes. To study raw recombination without the effects of thymic and clonal selection, out-of-frame nonproductive sequences were analyzed. TCRdb reprocessing: public reads trimmed at Q25 with fastp, clones called with MiXCR, in-frame beta chains kept. Rows with one shared CDR3 protein collapse into an entry with the most common genes and DNA. The V and J calls, along with clone size, are taken from TCRdb and not from the paper's own processing. The sample profile shows some 440,000 distinct CDR3 sequences; more than 20% of them were found once. Together, the top ten hold roughly 2.8% of the sample.

Every donor was a healthy Caucasian. Three pairs of female monozygotic twins, all aged 18 to 29 years, made up the twin cohort. Positive isolation kits from Invitrogen were used to isolate the CD4+ and CD8+ T cell populations. This sample was shared with a second study, whose subject was T cells expressing NK-cell markers. As described in the second report: TCR beta-chain repertoires were profiled in sorted CD3+CD56+NKG2C+, CD3+CD56+NKG2C- and CD3+CD56-NKG2C+ T-cell subsets from several donors. Among the eight sequenced donors, seven were HCMV-seropositive and one was HCMV-seronegative. To restrict sorting to alphabetaTCR-expressing T cells, an anti-gammadeltaTCR antibody was added in several experiments. In roughly 6 donors, the dominant CD3+CD56+NKG2C+ clonotypes ranked among the top 10 CD8+ clonotypes, making up about 1.0-7.5% of CD8+ T cells. Those dominant clonotypes were again the most abundant among CD3+CD56-NKG2C+ cells in several donors, at about 25-65%. Whether the expanded NKG2C-expressing T cell clones were specific for HCMV antigens was left unclear. All eight donors whose samples were sequenced were randomly selected healthy volunteers, three of them men and five women. To determine HCMV serostatus, a commercial ELISA kit was used to detect HCMV-specific IgG in serum. Reads were demultiplexed and grouped by UMI with MIGEC, and clonotypes were assembled and quantified with MiTCR. To remove erroneous sequences, TCR cDNA sequences were retained only when supported by two or more reads. Downstream repertoire analysis used the tcR package, and clonotypes were matched across fractions by CDR3 nucleotide sequence plus V segment. VDJmatch was used to annotate antigen specificity against VDJdb, with one amino acid substitution in CDR3 allowed.

The chain joins TRBV20-1 to TRBJ2-5; the D gene cannot be resolved beyond TRBD1 or TRBD2, each matching 7 bases. The source is a woman aged 18-35 years in good health. Sequenced: CD4+ T cells sorted from blood. The nucleotide sequence is given as TGCAGTGCTAGAGATCAGGGGGGGGGAAAGACCCAGTACTTC. Translated, this is CSARDQGGGKTQYF.